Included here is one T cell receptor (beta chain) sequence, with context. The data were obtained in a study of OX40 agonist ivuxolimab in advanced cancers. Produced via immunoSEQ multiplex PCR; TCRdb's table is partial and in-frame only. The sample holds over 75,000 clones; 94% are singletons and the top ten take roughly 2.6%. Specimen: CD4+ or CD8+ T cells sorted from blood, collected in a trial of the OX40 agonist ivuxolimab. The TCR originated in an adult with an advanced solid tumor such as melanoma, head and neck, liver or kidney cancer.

The CDR3 sequence: CASSLAGLAEETQYF. The DNA for the CDR3 is TGTGCCAGCAGTTTAGCGGGACTAGCGGAAGAGACCCAGTACTTC. This chain joins TRBV28 and TRBJ2-5, with 11 bases lining up with TRBD2. With V trimmed by 2 bases and J by 3 bases, 2 bases remained unmatched. The CDR3 has 15 residues. Germline V gene data show CDR1 as MDHEN and CDR2 as SYDVKM. The full variable domain, completed using reference TRBV28 and TRBJ2-5, is DVKVTQSSRYLVKRTGEKVFLECVQDMDHENMFWYRQDPGLGLRLIYFSYDVKMKEKGDIPEGYSVSREKKERFSLILESASTNQTSMYLCASSLAGLAEETQYFGPGTRLLVL.